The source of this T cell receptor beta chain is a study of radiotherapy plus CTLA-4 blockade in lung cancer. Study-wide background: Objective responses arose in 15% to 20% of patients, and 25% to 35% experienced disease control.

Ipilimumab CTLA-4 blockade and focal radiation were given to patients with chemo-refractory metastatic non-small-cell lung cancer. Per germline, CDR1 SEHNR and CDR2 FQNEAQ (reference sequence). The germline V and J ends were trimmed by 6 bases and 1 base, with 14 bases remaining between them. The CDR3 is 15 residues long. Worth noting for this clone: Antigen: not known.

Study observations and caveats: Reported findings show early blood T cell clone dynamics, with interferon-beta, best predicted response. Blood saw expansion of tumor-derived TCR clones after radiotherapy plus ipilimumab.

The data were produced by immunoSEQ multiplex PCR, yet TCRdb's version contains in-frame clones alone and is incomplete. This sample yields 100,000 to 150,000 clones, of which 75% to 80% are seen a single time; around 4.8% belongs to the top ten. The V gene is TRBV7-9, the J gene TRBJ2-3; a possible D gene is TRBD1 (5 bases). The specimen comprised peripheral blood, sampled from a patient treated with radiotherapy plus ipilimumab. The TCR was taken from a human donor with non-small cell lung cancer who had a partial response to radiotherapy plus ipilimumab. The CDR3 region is CASRSRVFRTDTQYF. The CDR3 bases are TGTGCCAGCAGGTCCAGGGTATTTCGCACAGATACGCAGTATTTT.